This TCR beta chain was recorded in a study of OX40 agonist ivuxolimab in advanced cancers. The study's findings and limits: Low normalized clonal expansion also occurred in some nonresponding patients.

As regards this clone: Its antigen is still unknown.

Sequencing was performed with immunoSEQ multiplex PCR; in TCRdb, only in-frame clones are kept and a portion is missing. The sample holds about 84,000 clones, about 94% seen once. Per germline, CDR1 SGDLS and CDR2 YYNGEE. The germline V and J ends were trimmed by 1 base and 2 bases, with 13 bases remaining between them. The CDR3 runs 16 residues. The chain uses TRBV9 and TRBJ1-3; D is undetermined. This TCR was recovered from an adult with an advanced solid tumor such as melanoma, head and neck, liver or kidney cancer. This specimen was CD4+ or CD8+ T cells sorted from blood, taken in a trial of the OX40 agonist ivuxolimab. Written as DNA, the CDR3 is TGTGCCAGCAGCGTACGTCCGGGAGGGACTGGAAACACCATATATTTT. It translates to CASSVRPGGTGNTIYF. Supplemented by reference TRBV9 and TRBJ1-3, the full variable domain reads DSGVTQTPKHLITATGQRVTLRCSPRSGDLSVYWYQQSLDQGLQFLIQYYNGEERAKGNILERFSAQQFPDLHSELNLSSLELGDSALYFCASSVRPGGTGNTIYFGEGSWLTVV.